These 17 T cell receptor beta chains originate from one sample sequenced in a study of cytomegalovirus exposure and HLA in healthy donors. Amplification used 60 Vbeta primers and 13 Jbeta primers. TCRdb's copy holds only in-frame clones and misses some; the assay was immunoSEQ multiplex PCR. This sample has about 36,000 clones, with 45% to 55% found just once. The sample was PBMCs. The receptors were sampled from a woman aged 40 to 50 in good health and CMV-seropositive.

This clone was counted only a few times. The chain couples TRBV19 to TRBJ2-1; 8 bases are shared with TRBD1. This CDR3 spans 14 amino acids. With 4 bases clipped from V and 6 bases from J, the junction kept 5 bases outside the gene matches. The germline V gene has CDR1 LNHDA and CDR2 SQIVND (reference sequence). CDR3 in amino acids: CASSTFTGGNEQFF. CDR3 nucleotides: TGTGCCAGTAGTACCTTCACAGGGGGCAATGAGCAGTTCTTC.

The chain carries TRBV19 and TRBJ1-2; 10 bases line up with TRBD1. Germline values: CDR1 LNHDA, CDR2 SQIVND (reference sequence). Trimming took 5 bases from V and 14 from J; bases not matched to a gene: 8. This CDR3 has 12 amino acids. CDR3 sequence: CASSSSDRGYTF. CDR3 in DNA: TGTGCCAGTAGTTCCTCGGACAGGGGGTATACCTTC.

This clone occurred once. V is TRBV18 and J is TRBJ2-2; perhaps TRBD1 as D (5 bases). V lost 1 base and J 6 bases, leaving 6 bases between the germline ends. CDR3 length equals 13 residues. Germline V lookup: CDR1 KGHSH, CDR2 LQKENI. CDR3 region: CASSPQGAGELFF. The CDR3 nucleotides read TGTGCCAGCTCACCACAAGGGGCCGGGGAGCTGTTTTTT.

The J gene is TRBJ1-3, the V gene TRBV4-3; D not resolved. Germline CDR1 LGHNA, CDR2 YSLEER. This CDR3 spans 12 amino acids. V was cut by 4 bases and J by 3 bases, with 4 bases left in between. The CDR3: CASSLYGNTIYF. The CDR3 DNA sequence: TGCGCCAGCAGCCTGTATGGAAACACCATATATTTT.

CDR3 bases: TGTGCCAGCAGTTTACAGGACCAAGAGACCCAGTACTTC. This translates into CASSLQDQETQYF. This chain uses TRBV2 with TRBJ2-5; tentatively, D is TRBD1 (5 bases). CDR1 and CDR2 (germline): SNHLY, FYNNEI. The CDR3 is 13 amino acids. V gave up 5 bases and J gave up 0 bases, with 7 bases separating them. The variable domain in full, completed from reference TRBV2 and TRBJ2-5, reads EPEVTQTPSHQVTQMGQEVILRCVPISNHLYFYWYRQILGQKVEFLVSFYNNEISEKSEIFDDQFSVERPDGSNFTLKIRSTKLEDSAMYFCASSLQDQETQYFGPGTRLLVL.

The chain has TRBV7-9 and TRBJ2-7; 7 positions match TRBD1. The J segment lost 4 bases and the V segment lost 8 bases, leaving 11 bases of the junction unmatched. CDR1 SEHNR and CDR2 FQNEAQ come from the germline V gene (reference sequence). The CDR3 length is 14 residues. The CDR3 spells CASRQTGTTYEQYF. CDR3 bases: TGTGCCAGCCGACAGACAGGGACAACGTACGAGCAGTACTTC.

The V call is TRBV27, the J call TRBJ2-1; 8 bases line up with TRBD2. V dropped 7 bases and J dropped 7; count of bases not matched to a gene: 6. This CDR3 comprises 13 residues. Germline V lookup: CDR1 MNHEY, CDR2 SMNVEV (reference sequence). The CDR3 sequence: CASNRAGGNEQFF. CDR3 nucleotides: TGTGCCAGCAACCGGGCGGGGGGTAATGAGCAGTTCTTC.

The chain carries TRBV10-1 and TRBJ2-1; 13 nucleotides match TRBD2. This CDR3 region has 21 residues. Unmatched junction bases numbered 19, after V lost 6 bases and J lost 2 bases. Per the germline V gene, CDR1 is WNHNN and CDR2 is SYGVQD (reference sequence). The CDR3 sequence: CASSSIDNETSGGNTYNEQFF. In nucleotides, the CDR3 is TGCGCCAGCAGCTCCATCGACAATGAGACTAGCGGGGGGAATACCTACAATGAGCAGTTCTTC.

This clone came up a few times. The chain uses TRBV7-9 and TRBJ2-7; TRBD1 might be the D (6 bases). Trimming shortened V by 4 bases and J by 1 base, and 17 bases separated the two germline ends. Looked up from germline, CDR1 is SEHNR and CDR2 is FQNEAQ (reference sequence). CDR3 length equals 16 residues. The CDR3 protein is CASSSVPGHQSYEQYF. DNA of the CDR3: TGTGCCAGCAGCTCAGTACCGGGACACCAATCCTACGAGCAGTACTTC.

This clone was counted only a few times. The genes are TRBV7-6 and TRBJ1-2, with D hard to call. Trimming left V 5 bases short and J 4 bases short, with 17 bases between. The germline gives CDR1 SGHVS, CDR2 FNYEAQ. The CDR3 runs to 15 residues. DNA of the CDR3: TGTGCCAGCAGCCCTCTATGGACTGGATCCTATGGCTACACCTTC. This translates into CASSPLWTGSYGYTF.

This chain uses TRBV28 with TRBJ2-4; TRBD2 is a possible D gene (5 bases). Germline CDR1 and CDR2: MDHEN and SYDVKM. V lost 9 bases, J lost 0 bases, and 21 bases lay in between. This CDR3 has 17 amino acids. CDR3 bases: TGTGCCAGTGAGCCCACCGGACTCCACGAAGCCAAAAACATTCAGTACTTC. Translation: CASEPTGLHEAKNIQYF.

This clone was counted a few times. The chain combines TRBV2 with TRBJ2-2; 8 bases align to TRBD1. The CDR3 covers 15 residues. The trim removed 5 bases at V and 1 base at J, leaving 3 bases unmatched. CDR1 SNHLY and CDR2 FYNNEI come from the germline V gene. CDR3 coding DNA: TGTGCCAGCAGTTGGACAGGGCAGAACACCGGGGAGCTGTTTTTT. Translation: CASSWTGQNTGELFF.

The J gene is TRBJ2-2, the V gene TRBV10-3; D may be TRBD2 (6 bases). The length of the CDR3 is 15 residues. Trimming took off 11 bases at V and 6 bases at J, with 22 bases between the two ends. Germline V gene data show CDR1 as ENHRY and CDR2 as SYGVKD. CDR3 sequence: CAAALGGGEAGELFF. DNA for the CDR3: TGTGCCGCGGCCTTGGGCGGAGGGGAAGCCGGGGAGCTGTTTTTT.

The chain combines TRBV6-5 with TRBJ1-1; 7 bases fit TRBD1. V gave up 6 bases and J gave up 1 base; unmatched junction bases: 8. In germline, CDR1 is MNHEY, CDR2 SVGAGI. The CDR3 is made up of 15 amino acids. The CDR3 sequence: CASSYRTGANTEAFF. The CDR3 bases are TGTGCCAGCAGCTACCGGACAGGTGCGAACACTGAAGCTTTCTTT.

The sample holds a few counts of this clone. This chain joins TRBV6-6 and TRBJ1-1, with a tentative D call TRBD1 (5 bases). Trimming shortened V by 3 bases and J by 0 bases, and 14 bases separated the two germline ends. CDR1 MNHNY and CDR2 SVGAGI come from the germline V gene (reference sequence). This CDR3 has 16 amino acids. The CDR3 DNA follows: TGTGCCAGCAGTTATGATGTAGGGGCCATGAACACTGAAGCTTTCTTT. Translating it yields CASSYDVGAMNTEAFF.

This clone occurred many times. This chain joins TRBV4-1 and TRBJ1-2, with 9 bases matching TRBD1. Germline trimming cut 2 bases from V and 7 bases from J; bases unmatched to any gene: 5. This CDR3 is built from 14 residues. CDR1 and CDR2 (germline): MGHRA, YSYEKL. This CDR3 reads CASSQPTGGFGYTF. For the CDR3, the DNA is TGCGCCAGCAGCCAACCTACAGGGGGCTTTGGCTACACCTTC.

The CDR3 sequence: CAWSGTENSPLHF. In DNA form, the CDR3 reads TGTGCCTGGAGCGGGACAGAGAATTCACCCCTCCACTTT. The chain has TRBV30 and TRBJ1-6; 7 nucleotides agree with TRBD1. Germline CDR1 reads GTSNPN; CDR2 reads SVGIG (reference sequence). This CDR3 region has 13 residues. V was clipped by 3 bases and J by 7 bases; unmatched bases: 3. Full variable domain (rest looked up from reference TRBV30 and TRBJ1-6): SQTIHQWPATLVQPVGSPLSLECTVEGTSNPNLYWYRQAAGRGLQLLFYSVGIGQISSEVPQNLSASRPQDRQFILSSKKLLLSDSGFYLCAWSGTENSPLHFGNGTRLTVT.